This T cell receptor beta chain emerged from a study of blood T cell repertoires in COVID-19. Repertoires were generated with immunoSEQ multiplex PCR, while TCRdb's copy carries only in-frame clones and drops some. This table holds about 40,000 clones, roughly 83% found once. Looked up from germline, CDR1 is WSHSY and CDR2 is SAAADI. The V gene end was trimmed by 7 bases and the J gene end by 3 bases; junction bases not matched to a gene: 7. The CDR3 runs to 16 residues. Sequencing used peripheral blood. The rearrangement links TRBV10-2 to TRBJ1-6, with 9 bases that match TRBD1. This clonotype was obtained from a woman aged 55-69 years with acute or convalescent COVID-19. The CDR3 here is CASTRTGANYNSPLHF. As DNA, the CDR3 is TGCGCCAGCACTAGGACAGGGGCAAACTATAATTCACCCCTCCACTTT.